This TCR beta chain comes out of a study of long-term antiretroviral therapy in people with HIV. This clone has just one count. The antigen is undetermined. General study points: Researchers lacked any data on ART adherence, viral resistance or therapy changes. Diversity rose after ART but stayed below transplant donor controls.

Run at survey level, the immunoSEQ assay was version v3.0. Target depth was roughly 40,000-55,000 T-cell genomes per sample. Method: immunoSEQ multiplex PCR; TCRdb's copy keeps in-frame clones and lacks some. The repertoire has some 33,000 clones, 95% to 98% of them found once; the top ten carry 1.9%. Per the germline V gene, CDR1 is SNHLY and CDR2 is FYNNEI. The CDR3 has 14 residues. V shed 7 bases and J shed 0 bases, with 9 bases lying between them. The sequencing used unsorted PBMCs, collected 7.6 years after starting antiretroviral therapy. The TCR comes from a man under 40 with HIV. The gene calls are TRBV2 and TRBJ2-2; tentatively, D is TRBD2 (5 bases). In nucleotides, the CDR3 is TGTGCCAGCAAGAAACTAGCGAACACCGGGGAGCTGTTTTTT. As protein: CASKKLANTGELFF.